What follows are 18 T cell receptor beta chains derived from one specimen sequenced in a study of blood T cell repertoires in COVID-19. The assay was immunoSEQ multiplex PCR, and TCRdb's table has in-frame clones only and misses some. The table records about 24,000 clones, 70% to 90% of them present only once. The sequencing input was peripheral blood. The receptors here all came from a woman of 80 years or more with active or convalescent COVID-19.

The CDR3 region is CASKPWTEGSYGYTF. The CDR3 coding sequence is TGCGCCAGCAAACCGTGGACAGAGGGATCCTATGGCTACACCTTC. V usage is TRBV5-1 and J usage is TRBJ1-2; D might be TRBD1 (6 bases). V was clipped by 6 bases and J by 4 bases, with 19 bases between them. This CDR3 has 15 amino acids. CDR1 is SGHRS and CDR2 is YFSETQ in the germline V gene.

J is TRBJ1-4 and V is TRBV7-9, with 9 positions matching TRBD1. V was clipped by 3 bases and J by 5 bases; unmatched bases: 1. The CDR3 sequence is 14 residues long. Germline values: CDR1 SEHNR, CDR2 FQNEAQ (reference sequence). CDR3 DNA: TGTGCCAGCAGCTTGGACAGGGGCAATGAAAAACTGTTTTTT. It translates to CASSLDRGNEKLFF.

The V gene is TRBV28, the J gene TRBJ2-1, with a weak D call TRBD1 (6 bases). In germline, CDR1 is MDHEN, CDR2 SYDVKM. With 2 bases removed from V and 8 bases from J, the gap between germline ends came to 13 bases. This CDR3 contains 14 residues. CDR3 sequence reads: CASSLAGDLHEQFF. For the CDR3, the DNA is TGTGCCAGCAGTTTAGCAGGGGATCTCCATGAGCAGTTCTTC.

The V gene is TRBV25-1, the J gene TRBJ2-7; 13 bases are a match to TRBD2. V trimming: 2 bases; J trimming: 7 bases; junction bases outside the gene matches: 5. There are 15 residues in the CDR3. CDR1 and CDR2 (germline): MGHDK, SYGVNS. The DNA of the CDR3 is TGTGCCAGCAGTGAAGGACTAGCGGGAGTGGGTGAGCAGTACTTC. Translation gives CASSEGLAGVGEQYF.

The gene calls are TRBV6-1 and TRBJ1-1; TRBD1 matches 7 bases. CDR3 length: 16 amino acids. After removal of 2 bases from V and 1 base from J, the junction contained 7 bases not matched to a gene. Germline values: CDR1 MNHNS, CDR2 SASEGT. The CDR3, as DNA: TGTGCCAGCAGTGAAAAAGGCAGGGGGACGAACACTGAAGCTTTCTTT. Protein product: CASSEKGRGTNTEAFF.

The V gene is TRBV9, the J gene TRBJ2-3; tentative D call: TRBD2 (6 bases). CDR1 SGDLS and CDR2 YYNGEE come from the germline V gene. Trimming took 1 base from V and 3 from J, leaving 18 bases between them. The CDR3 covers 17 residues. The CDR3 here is CASSVQIGGAGTDTQYF. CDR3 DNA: TGTGCCAGCAGCGTACAAATTGGAGGGGCGGGAACAGATACGCAGTATTTT.

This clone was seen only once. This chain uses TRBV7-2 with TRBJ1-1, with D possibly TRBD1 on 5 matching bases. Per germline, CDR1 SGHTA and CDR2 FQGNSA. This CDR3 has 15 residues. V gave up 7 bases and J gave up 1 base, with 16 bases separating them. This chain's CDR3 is CASTSPRQGNTEAFF. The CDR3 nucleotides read TGTGCCAGCACTTCCCCCCGCCAGGGGAACACTGAAGCTTTCTTT.

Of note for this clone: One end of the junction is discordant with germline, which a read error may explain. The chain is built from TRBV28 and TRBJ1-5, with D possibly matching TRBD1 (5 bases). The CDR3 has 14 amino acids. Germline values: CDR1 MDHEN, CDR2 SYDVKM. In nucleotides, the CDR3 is TGTGCCAGCACTTTAACAGGTAAACGGCAGCCCCAGCATTTT. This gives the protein CASTLTGKRQPQHF.

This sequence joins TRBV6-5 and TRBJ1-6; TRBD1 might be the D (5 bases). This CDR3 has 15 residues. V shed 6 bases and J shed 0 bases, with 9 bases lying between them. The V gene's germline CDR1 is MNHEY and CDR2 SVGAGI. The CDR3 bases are TGTGCCAGCAGAAGAGACAGCTCCTATAATTCACCCCTCCACTTT. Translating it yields CASRRDSSYNSPLHF.

CDR3: CASSPGTDYNSPLHF. In nucleotides, the CDR3 is TGTGCCAGCAGTCCTGGGACAGACTATAATTCACCCCTCCACTTT. J is TRBJ1-6 and V is TRBV27; TRBD1 matches at 7 bases. Germline values: CDR1 MNHEY, CDR2 SMNVEV (reference sequence). V lost 5 bases and J lost 3; bases outside the gene matches: 4. The CDR3 is 15 residues long.

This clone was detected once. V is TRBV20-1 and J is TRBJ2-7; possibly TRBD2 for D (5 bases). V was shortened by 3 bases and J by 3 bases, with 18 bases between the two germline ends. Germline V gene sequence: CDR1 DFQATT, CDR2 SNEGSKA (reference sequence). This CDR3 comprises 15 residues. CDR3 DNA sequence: TGCAGTGCTAGTATTTTTAGCGAGTCAAGCTACGAGCAGTACTTC. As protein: CSASIFSESSYEQYF.

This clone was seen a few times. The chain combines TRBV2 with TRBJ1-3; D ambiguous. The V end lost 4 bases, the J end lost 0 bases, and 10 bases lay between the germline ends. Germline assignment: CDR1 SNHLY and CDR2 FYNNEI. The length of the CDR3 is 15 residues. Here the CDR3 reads CASSADGLSGNTIYF. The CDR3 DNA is TGTGCCAGCAGTGCTGACGGACTCTCTGGAAACACCATATATTTT.

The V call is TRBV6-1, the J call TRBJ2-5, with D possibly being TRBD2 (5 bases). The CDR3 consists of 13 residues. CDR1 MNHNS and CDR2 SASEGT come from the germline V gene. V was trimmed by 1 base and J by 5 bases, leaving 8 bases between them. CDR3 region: CASSEGPGETQYF. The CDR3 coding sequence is TGTGCCAGCAGTGAAGGGCCGGGGGAGACCCAGTACTTC.

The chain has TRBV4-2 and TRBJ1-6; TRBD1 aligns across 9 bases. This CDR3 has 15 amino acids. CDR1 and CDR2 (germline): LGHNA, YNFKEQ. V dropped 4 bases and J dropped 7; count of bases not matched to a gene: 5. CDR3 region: CASSLPGTGNSPLHF. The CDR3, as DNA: TGTGCCAGCAGCCTACCCGGGACAGGGAATTCACCCCTCCACTTT.

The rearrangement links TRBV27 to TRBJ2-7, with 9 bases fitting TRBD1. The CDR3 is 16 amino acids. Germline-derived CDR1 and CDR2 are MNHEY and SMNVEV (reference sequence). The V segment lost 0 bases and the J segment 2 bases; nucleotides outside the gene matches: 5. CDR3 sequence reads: CASSLSGDRVTYEQYF. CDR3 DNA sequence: TGTGCCAGCAGTTTATCGGGGGACAGGGTCACCTACGAGCAGTACTTC.

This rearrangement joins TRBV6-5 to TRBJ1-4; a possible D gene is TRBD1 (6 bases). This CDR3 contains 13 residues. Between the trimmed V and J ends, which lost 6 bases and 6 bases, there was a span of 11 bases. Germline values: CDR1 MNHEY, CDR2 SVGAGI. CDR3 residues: CASRLGGDEKLFF. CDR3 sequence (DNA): TGTGCCAGCAGGCTAGGGGGGGATGAAAAACTGTTTTTT.

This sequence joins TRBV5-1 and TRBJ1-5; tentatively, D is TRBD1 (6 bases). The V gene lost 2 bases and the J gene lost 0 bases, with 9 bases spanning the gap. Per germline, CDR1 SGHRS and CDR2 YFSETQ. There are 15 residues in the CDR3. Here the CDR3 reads CASSLQGYSNQPQHF. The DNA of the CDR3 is TGCGCCAGCAGCTTACAGGGTTATAGCAATCAGCCCCAGCATTTT.

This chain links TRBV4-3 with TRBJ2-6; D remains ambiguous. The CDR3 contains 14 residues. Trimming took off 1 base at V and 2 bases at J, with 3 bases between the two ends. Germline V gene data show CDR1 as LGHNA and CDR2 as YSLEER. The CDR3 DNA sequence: TGCGCCAGCAGCCAAGGAGCTGGGGCCAACGTCCTGACTTTC. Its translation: CASSQGAGANVLTF.